One and the same sample provided the 16 T cell receptor beta chains below, sequenced in a study of PD-L1 blockade in urothelial cancer. As to time point: peripheral blood 6 weeks after treatment start. Using immunoSEQ multiplex PCR, the repertoire was profiled, and TCRdb retains in-frame clones only, with some absent. The sample includes 120,000 or so clones, 86% of them seen just once. Specimen: PBMCs, collected around atezolizumab (anti-PD-L1) treatment. These receptors were taken from a man aged 50 to 59 with urothelial cancer.

This clone has a single count. CDR3 sequence: CASSPPFSTDYEAFF. CDR3 bases: TGTGCCAGCTCACCACCTTTCAGCACCGACTATGAAGCTTTCTTT. The V and J genes are TRBV18 and TRBJ1-1; no firm D call. The CDR3 loop spans 15 amino acids. The V gene lost 0 bases and the J gene lost 7 bases, with 15 bases spanning the gap. In germline, CDR1 is KGHSH, CDR2 LQKENI.

The genes are TRBV4-1 and TRBJ2-1, with 10 bases lining up with TRBD2. This CDR3 contains 16 residues. Losses at the gene ends were 7 bases for V and 1 base for J; bases not matched to a gene: 7. Germline V gene data show CDR1 as MGHRA and CDR2 as YSYEKL. The CDR3, as DNA: TGCGCCAGCAACATACAAGCGGGAGGGTCCTACAATGAGCAGTTCTTC. It codes for CASNIQAGGSYNEQFF.

The DNA for the CDR3 is TGTGCCAGCAGTTTAAAATTGGGACAGAAAAATGAAAAACTGTTTTTT. Translation: CASSLKLGQKNEKLFF. The V and J genes are TRBV27 and TRBJ1-4; 7 bases fit TRBD1. Germline V lookup: CDR1 MNHEY, CDR2 SMNVEV (reference sequence). CDR3 length: 16 residues. The trim removed 2 bases at V and 5 bases at J, leaving 8 bases unmatched. The variable domain in full, with the rest retrieved from reference TRBV27 and TRBJ1-4, is EAQVTQNPRYLITVTGKKLTVTCSQNMNHEYMSWYRQDPGLGLRQIYYSMNVEVTDKGDVPEGYKVSRKEKRNFPLILESPSPNQTSLYFCASSLKLGQKNEKLFFGSGTQLSVL.

This clone was recorded only once. The gene calls are TRBV21-1 and TRBJ1-4; TRBD1 reflects the table's D call only, with no check against the DNA. TRBV21-1 is described as a pseudogene. This CDR3 contains 13 residues. The CDR3 DNA follows: TGTGCCAGCAGCTTCAGGCCTAATGAAAAACTGTTTTTT. It translates to CASSFRPNEKLFF.

The chain is built from TRBV25-1 and TRBJ1-4; tentative D call: TRBD1 (6 bases). The ends were cut back, 8 bases at V and 0 bases at J, with 22 bases in the middle. CDR3 length: 18 residues. CDR1 and CDR2 from the germline V gene are MGHDK and SYGVNS. CDR3 residues: CASGVRDTGVATNEKLFF. As DNA, the CDR3 is TGTGCCAGCGGCGTACGGGACACCGGAGTTGCAACTAATGAAAAACTGTTTTTT.

The chain joins TRBV19 to TRBJ2-2; no clear D. Trimming cost V 3 bases and J 9 bases, with 11 bases left between them. Germline values: CDR1 LNHDA, CDR2 SQIVND (reference sequence). CDR3 length equals 13 residues. The CDR3 sequence: CASSMASDRELFF. For the CDR3, the DNA is TGTGCCAGTAGTATGGCGTCCGACAGGGAGCTGTTTTTT.

The rearrangement joins TRBV7-3 to TRBJ2-3, with 7 bases identical to TRBD2. The CDR3 length is 14 residues. The germline CDR1 and CDR2 sequences are SGHTA and FQGTGA. The J segment lost 6 bases and the V segment lost 1 base, leaving 4 bases of the junction unmatched. The CDR3 loop is CASSLNGRSDTQYF. The DNA for the CDR3 is TGTGCCAGCAGCTTAAACGGGAGGTCGGATACGCAGTATTTT.

The sample holds one count of this clone. Other nucleotide sequences in the sample specify the same CDR3. The J gene is TRBJ1-3, the V gene TRBV28; D not certain. The CDR3 has 12 amino acids. V gave up 2 bases and J gave up 4 bases, with 3 bases separating them. Germline V gene sequence: CDR1 MDHEN, CDR2 SYDVKM. The CDR3 loop is CASSLLGNTIYF. CDR3 DNA sequence: TGTGCCAGCAGTTTACTCGGAAACACCATATATTTT.

The gene calls are TRBV7-9 and TRBJ2-5, with TRBD2 as a possible D gene (6 bases). Germline CDR1 SEHNR, CDR2 FQNEAQ (reference sequence). The V end lost 5 bases, the J end lost 1 base, and 8 bases lay between the germline ends. CDR3 length: 13 amino acids. CDR3 amino acids: CASSQGLQETQYF. The CDR3 nucleotides read TGTGCCAGCAGCCAGGGACTCCAAGAGACCCAGTACTTC. The complete variable domain, with remaining parts taken from reference TRBV7-9 and TRBJ2-5, reads DTGVSQNPRHKITKRGQNVTFRCDPISEHNRLYWYRQTLGQGPEFLTYFQNEAQLEKSRLLSDRFSAERPKGSFSTLEIQRTEQGDSAMYLCASSQGLQETQYFGPGTRLLVL.

This sequence joins TRBV28 and TRBJ2-1; 12 bases align to TRBD1. This CDR3 comprises 16 residues. Trimming at V came to 8 bases and at J to 9 bases, leaving 14 bases not matched to a gene. Germline-derived CDR1 and CDR2 are MDHEN and SYDVKM. CDR3 coding DNA: TGTGCCAGCCTCAACCCCCAGGGACAGGGGGCGGTTGAGCAGTTCTTC. This codes for CASLNPQGQGAVEQFF.

The CDR3 sequence: CASSLSTGTYGYTF. The CDR3 coding sequence is TGCGCCAGCAGCTTGTCCACAGGGACCTATGGCTACACCTTC. J is TRBJ1-2 and V is TRBV5-1; possible D gene TRBD1, 6 bases. Between the trimmed V and J ends, which lost 1 base and 4 bases, there was a span of 11 bases. This CDR3 region has 14 residues. Germline V gene sequence: CDR1 SGHRS, CDR2 YFSETQ.

This rearrangement joins TRBV9 to TRBJ2-1; the D gene is possibly TRBD2 (5 bases). CDR1 is SGDLS, CDR2 YYNGEE, per germline. Trimming removed 0 bases at V and 0 bases at J, with 13 bases between. The CDR3 consists of 17 residues. The CDR3 region is CASSVGFASNSYNEQFF. The CDR3 DNA reads TGTGCCAGCAGCGTAGGATTCGCTAGCAACTCCTACAATGAGCAGTTCTTC.

The V and J genes are TRBV11-2 and TRBJ2-2; TRBD2 is a possible D gene (6 bases). Trimming cost V 6 bases and J 4 bases, with 15 bases left between them. Germline V CDR1 and CDR2: SGHAT, FQNNGV. The CDR3 sequence is 15 residues long. Written as DNA, the CDR3 is TGTGCCAGCAGTCAGAGGGACTTCCTCACCGGGGAGCTGTTTTTT. Translation: CASSQRDFLTGELFF. Full variable domain (missing parts from reference TRBV11-2 and TRBJ2-2): EAGVAQSPRYKIIEKRQSVAFWCNPISGHATLYWYQQILGQGPKLLIQFQNNGVVDDSQLPKDRFSAERLKGVDSTLKIQPAKLEDSAVYLCASSQRDFLTGELFFGEGSRLTVL.

This clone came up once. The V and J genes are TRBV4-2 and TRBJ2-2; 8 nucleotides line up with TRBD1. Germline V gene data show CDR1 as LGHNA and CDR2 as YNFKEQ. The trim removed 1 base at V and 3 bases at J, leaving 10 bases unmatched. The CDR3 has 18 residues. The CDR3 nucleotides read TGTGCCAGCAGCCAAGCTACGATGGGACAGGTATACACCGGGGAGCTGTTTTTT. Protein sequence: CASSQATMGQVYTGELFF.

The V gene is TRBV7-8, the J gene TRBJ1-4, with 7 positions matching TRBD1. J gave up 5 bases and V 5 bases, and 8 bases lay outside the gene matches. Germline V gene sequence: CDR1 SGHVS, CDR2 FQNEAQ. This CDR3 comprises 15 residues. Here the CDR3 reads CASSNRTGVNEKLFF. The CDR3 DNA is TGTGCCAGCAGCAATAGGACAGGAGTAAATGAAAAACTGTTTTTT.

This clone has a single count. In DNA, the CDR3 is TGCGCCAGCAGCTGGGGACAGGGAAACTACGAGCAGTACTTC. Its translation is CASSWGQGNYEQYF. The chain carries TRBV5-1 and TRBJ2-7, with 9 bases fitting TRBD1. V was pared by 3 bases and J by 3 bases, with 4 bases of the junction left unmatched. The CDR3 extends over 14 amino acids. Germline values: CDR1 SGHRS, CDR2 YFSETQ.